Below, 29 T cell receptor beta chains from the same sample are listed, as sequenced in a study of technical replicates of blood from a few donors. The assay was immunoSEQ multiplex PCR, and TCRdb's table has in-frame clones only and misses some. The data contain approximately 73,000 clones, around 96% of them singletons. The sequenced material came from T cells isolated from PBMCs. The origin of the receptors is a human donor in good health.

The chain joins TRBV11-3 to TRBJ2-7, with D maybe TRBD1 (6 bases). Germline CDR1 and CDR2: SGHNT and YENEEA. This CDR3 contains 12 residues. V dropped 5 bases and J dropped 4 bases, with 9 bases sitting between them. CDR3 region: CASSNRVYEQYF. The CDR3 DNA sequence: TGTGCCAGCAGCAACAGGGTTTACGAGCAGTACTTC.

The genes are TRBV29-1 and TRBJ2-2; D is uncertain. The CDR3 sequence is 13 residues long. V lost 6 bases to trimming and J lost 0 bases, with 8 bases between them. Germline V gives CDR1 SQVTM, CDR2 ANQGSEA. CDR3 amino acids: CSVKRTNTGELFF. Here the CDR3 DNA reads TGCAGCGTCAAGCGTACGAACACCGGGGAGCTGTTTTTT.

The J gene is TRBJ2-1, the V gene TRBV4-2; TRBD1 matches 9 bases. The CDR3 has 15 residues. Trimming removed 2 bases from V and 8 bases from J; junction bases left unmatched: 7. Germline V gene lookup returns CDR1 LGHNA and CDR2 YNFKEQ. This CDR3 reads CASSQPSQGADEQFF. The CDR3 DNA reads TGTGCCAGCAGCCAACCATCACAGGGGGCGGATGAGCAGTTCTTC.

This chain connects TRBV11-2 to TRBJ2-1; 11 nucleotides align to TRBD2. This CDR3 is built from 17 residues. Trimming removed 0 bases from V and 6 bases from J; junction bases left unmatched: 7. The germline V gene encodes CDR1 SGHAT and CDR2 FQNNGV. The CDR3: CASSLEPRLAGLNEQFF. CDR3 nucleotides: TGTGCCAGCAGCTTAGAGCCTCGACTAGCGGGGCTCAATGAGCAGTTCTTC.

The chain has TRBV7-6 and TRBJ1-1; the D gene is possibly TRBD1 (5 bases). This CDR3 region has 14 residues. V lost 6 bases to trimming and J lost 1 base, with 12 bases between them. Germline V CDR1 and CDR2: SGHVS, FNYEAQ. Here the CDR3 reads CASSLKTGNTEAFF. CDR3 in DNA: TGTGCCAGCAGTCTTAAAACAGGGAACACTGAAGCTTTCTTT.

This CDR3 reads CASSLTALSGNTIYF. The CDR3, as DNA: TGTGCCAGCAGTTTGACAGCACTCTCTGGAAACACCATATATTTT. This chain joins TRBV27 and TRBJ1-3, with a tentative D call TRBD1 (5 bases). V was cut by 3 bases and J by 0 bases, with 9 bases left in between. Germline V gives CDR1 MNHEY, CDR2 SMNVEV (reference sequence). The CDR3 loop spans 15 amino acids.

The chain employs TRBV5-1 and TRBJ2-7; 8 positions agree with TRBD2. V trimming: 4 bases; J trimming: 5 bases; junction bases outside the gene matches: 2. CDR3 length: 12 residues. Germline V gene lookup returns CDR1 SGHRS and CDR2 YFSETQ. The CDR3: CASSQRENEQYF. CDR3 in DNA: TGCGCCAGCAGCCAGCGGGAGAACGAGCAGTACTTC.

This clone was seen a handful of times. This rearrangement joins TRBV4-2 to TRBJ1-1; no definite D call. CDR3 length: 13 residues. Trimming pared 0 bases from V and 3 bases from J, leaving 5 bases between. CDR1 LGHNA and CDR2 YNFKEQ come from the germline V gene. The CDR3 sequence is CASSQEIDTEAFF. The CDR3 nucleotides are TGTGCCAGCAGCCAAGAGATAGACACTGAAGCTTTCTTT.

The chain has TRBV6-5 and TRBJ1-2, with 9 bases aligning to TRBD1. This CDR3 is built from 13 residues. The V gene end was trimmed by 7 bases and the J gene end by 6 bases; junction bases not matched to a gene: 6. Germline-derived CDR1 and CDR2 are MNHEY and SVGAGI. The CDR3 DNA sequence: TGTGCCAGCACTGGACAGGGGCGGAATGGCTACACCTTC. Protein sequence: CASTGQGRNGYTF.

V gene TRBV7-9 combines with J gene TRBJ1-2; 9 bases align to TRBD1. Germline CDR1 is SEHNR and CDR2 is FQNEAQ (reference sequence). The ends lost 5 bases at V and 3 bases at J; junction bases unmatched: 13. The CDR3 runs to 17 residues. CDR3 bases: TGTGCCAGCAGCCCCGAGACAGGGGGTAGAGGAGACTATGGCTACACCTTC. It encodes CASSPETGGRGDYGYTF.

The V and J genes are TRBV19 and TRBJ1-1; the D gene is possibly TRBD1 (5 bases). Looked up from germline, CDR1 is LNHDA and CDR2 is SQIVND (reference sequence). Trimming took 5 bases from V and 1 from J, leaving 14 bases between them. The CDR3 is 15 amino acids. This chain's CDR3 is CASSEHRTGNTEAFF. DNA of the CDR3: TGTGCCAGTAGTGAACATAGAACAGGGAACACTGAAGCTTTCTTT.

J is TRBJ1-2 and V is TRBV7-8; TRBD1 might be the D (6 bases). Trimming left V 5 bases short and J 3 bases short, with 16 bases between. Germline CDR1 SGHVS, CDR2 FQNEAQ. There are 15 residues in the CDR3. CDR3: CASSPLGGADYGYTF. DNA for the CDR3: TGTGCCAGCAGCCCCCTTGGGGGGGCGGACTATGGCTACACCTTC.

The chain carries TRBV19 and TRBJ1-2, with D maybe TRBD1 (5 bases). V shed 5 bases and J shed 6 bases, with 16 bases lying between them. The CDR3 loop spans 14 amino acids. The germline gives CDR1 LNHDA, CDR2 SQIVND (reference sequence). The DNA of the CDR3 is TGTGCCAGTAGTTCCCACGGGGGATCTAATGGCTACACCTTC. This encodes CASSSHGGSNGYTF.

This clone was recorded once. The genes are TRBV6-5 and TRBJ2-3; 9 positions agree with TRBD1. CDR3 length: 13 residues. V lost 5 bases and J lost 4; bases outside the gene matches: 1. Looked up from germline, CDR1 is MNHEY and CDR2 is SVGAGI. The CDR3 region has the DNA TGTGCCAGCAGTCGACAGGGGGCAGATACGCAGTATTTT. Protein product: CASSRQGADTQYF.

This chain uses TRBV9 with TRBJ2-1, with TRBD2 as a possible D gene (6 bases). V was clipped by 3 bases and J by 2 bases, with 12 bases between them. In germline, CDR1 is SGDLS, CDR2 YYNGEE. This CDR3 region has 15 residues. In DNA form, the CDR3 reads TGTGCCAGCAGCGAATGGGGGGTAACCTACAATGAGCAGTTCTTC. As protein: CASSEWGVTYNEQFF.

The chain couples TRBV7-8 to TRBJ1-2, with a tentative D call TRBD1 (5 bases). The CDR3 sequence is 14 residues long. The germline V and J ends were trimmed by 5 bases and 3 bases, with 13 bases remaining between them. Germline V lookup: CDR1 SGHVS, CDR2 FQNEAQ. This CDR3 is CASSLLSGYYGYTF. The CDR3 DNA follows: TGTGCCAGCAGCCTCTTATCAGGGTACTATGGCTACACCTTC. The full variable domain, with the rest looked up from reference TRBV7-8 and TRBJ1-2, is GAGVSQSPRYKVAKRGQDVALRCDPISGHVSLFWYQQALGQGPEFLTYFQNEAQLDKSGLPSDRFFAERPEGSVSTLKIQRTQQEDSAVYLCASSLLSGYYGYTFGSGTRLTVV.

The CDR3 bases are TGTGCCAGTAGGGAGGGACGGAGGAACACTGAAGCTTTCTTT. Residues: CASREGRRNTEAFF. This chain joins TRBV19 and TRBJ1-1, with D possibly matching TRBD1 (5 bases). The CDR3 consists of 14 residues. Germline loops: CDR1 LNHDA, CDR2 SQIVND (reference sequence). V was pared by 6 bases and J by 1 base, with 12 bases between.

This clone has a single count. J is TRBJ1-2 and V is TRBV7-3, with 8 bases that match TRBD1. Germline lookup yields CDR1 SGHTA and CDR2 FQGTGA. Germline trimming cut 3 bases from V and 8 bases from J; bases unmatched to any gene: 8. The CDR3 covers 14 residues. The CDR3 DNA sequence: TGTGCCAGCAGCTTCCGACAGGGGACGGAGGGCTACACCTTC. It codes for CASSFRQGTEGYTF.

V is TRBV13 and J is TRBJ1-2; 9 bases line up with TRBD1. The CDR3 runs to 15 residues. V dropped 4 bases and J dropped 5; count of bases not matched to a gene: 8. Germline assignment: CDR1 PRHDT and CDR2 FYEKMQ (reference sequence). CDR3 bases: TGTGCCAGCAGCTCTGGACAGGGGCCGGGGTATGGCTACACCTTC. Protein product: CASSSGQGPGYGYTF.

The chain couples TRBV5-8 to TRBJ1-2; unclear D gene. CDR1 is SGHTS, CDR2 YDEGEE, per germline. V gave up 4 bases and J gave up 8 bases, with 9 bases separating them. This CDR3 contains 11 residues. The DNA for the CDR3 is TGTGCCAGCAGCAACCAGTGGGGCTACACCTTC. This gives the protein CASSNQWGYTF.

The chain uses TRBV7-2 and TRBJ2-2, with 7 bases identical to TRBD2. CDR1 and CDR2 from the germline V gene are SGHTA and FQGNSA. This CDR3 is built from 14 residues. The V segment lost 2 bases and the J segment 6 bases; nucleotides outside the gene matches: 3. The CDR3 protein is CASSLQLAPGELFF. CDR3 bases: TGTGCCAGCAGCTTACAACTAGCGCCCGGGGAGCTGTTTTTT.

This clone was seen once. The chain uses TRBV27 and TRBJ2-7; 9 positions agree with TRBD1. This CDR3 region has 14 residues. The V and J ends lost 3 bases and 5 bases, in that order; junction bases with no gene match: 5. Germline V CDR1 and CDR2: MNHEY, SMNVEV (reference sequence). The CDR3 protein is CASSLTGGGNEQYF. The CDR3 DNA follows: TGTGCCAGCAGTTTGACAGGGGGAGGGAACGAGCAGTACTTC.

Written as DNA, the CDR3 is TGTGCCTGGAGTAGGACAGGGGAAGGGGGCTACACCTTC. Its translation is CAWSRTGEGGYTF. The V and J genes are TRBV30 and TRBJ1-2; 9 bases are a match to TRBD1. Trimming cost V 2 bases and J 8 bases; bases outside gene matches: 6. From germline, CDR1 is GTSNPN and CDR2 SVGIG (reference sequence). The CDR3 sequence is 13 residues long.

The genes are TRBV28 and TRBJ2-1; D is perhaps TRBD1 (6 bases). This CDR3 has 16 residues. V lost 4 bases to trimming and J lost 0 bases, with 13 bases between them. Germline CDR1 and CDR2: MDHEN and SYDVKM. The CDR3 bases are TGTGCCAGCAGTTCGGACCAGGGGAGCTCCTACAATGAGCAGTTCTTC. Its protein is CASSSDQGSSYNEQFF.

Here the CDR3 reads CASSLELAGDKQFF. CDR3 in DNA: TGCGCCAGCAGCTTGGAGCTAGCGGGAGACAAGCAGTTCTTC. The genes are TRBV5-1 and TRBJ2-1, with 10 bases matching TRBD2. Per the germline V gene, CDR1 is SGHRS and CDR2 is YFSETQ. The CDR3 loop spans 14 amino acids. The junction had 5 bases not matched to a gene; V was cut back by 0 bases and J by 11 bases.

This clone was counted once. CDR3 amino acids: CASSDSQGARDEQYF. The CDR3 DNA is TGTGCCAGCAGTGACTCTCAGGGGGCGAGGGACGAGCAGTACTTC. The gene calls are TRBV9 and TRBJ2-7, with TRBD1 identical over 8 bases. CDR1 is SGDLS and CDR2 is YYNGEE in the germline V gene. This CDR3 spans 15 amino acids. Trimming at V came to 5 bases and at J to 5 bases, leaving 12 bases not matched to a gene.

The V and J genes are TRBV27 and TRBJ1-2, with 9 nucleotides matching TRBD1. In germline, CDR1 is MNHEY, CDR2 SMNVEV (reference sequence). The CDR3 extends over 13 amino acids. Unmatched junction bases numbered 4, after V lost 3 bases and J lost 8 bases. The CDR3 spells CASSFRQGEGYTF. CDR3 DNA sequence: TGTGCCAGCAGTTTTAGACAGGGGGAAGGCTACACCTTC.

CDR3 amino acids: CAWNGQESYEQYF. The CDR3 DNA reads TGTGCCTGGAACGGACAGGAGTCCTACGAGCAGTACTTC. V and J are TRBV30 and TRBJ2-7; TRBD1 aligns across 7 bases. Trimming at V came to 4 bases and at J to 1 base, leaving 4 bases not matched to a gene. From germline, CDR1 is GTSNPN and CDR2 SVGIG (reference sequence). The CDR3 is 13 amino acids.

The genes are TRBV15 and TRBJ2-5; the match to TRBD1 covers 7 bases. The CDR3 consists of 11 residues. Germline trimming cut 9 bases from V and 6 bases from J; bases unmatched to any gene: 4. Germline loops: CDR1 LNHNV, CDR2 YYDKDF (reference sequence). The CDR3 protein is CATIQGKTQYF. CDR3 DNA sequence: TGTGCCACAATACAGGGGAAGACCCAGTACTTC.